This TCR beta chain was recorded in a study of blood T cell repertoires in COVID-19. Per the original methods: Amplifying reference gene primers gave estimates of nucleated cell counts. TCRdb's copy holds only in-frame clones and misses some; the assay was immunoSEQ multiplex PCR. The V and J calls and clone size were taken over from that table, and D and trimming were inferred from the DNA. Here the sample spans about 120,000 clones, 75% to 90% being singletons. CDR3 length equals 16 residues. Germline V gene lookup returns CDR1 SEHNR and CDR2 FQNEAQ (reference sequence). Trimming took 4 bases from V and 6 from J, leaving 21 bases between them.

The rearrangement uses TRBV7-9 and TRBJ1-2; D is possibly TRBD1 (5 bases). The sequence was obtained from a man aged 65-85 years with active or convalescent COVID-19. The sequencing sample was made of peripheral blood. The CDR3 loop reads CASSSSNGQGGHGYTF. The CDR3 DNA is TGTGCCAGCAGCTCCAGTAATGGCCAGGGAGGTCATGGCTACACCTTC. The whole variable domain, remainder taken from reference TRBV7-9 and TRBJ1-2, is DTGVSQNPRHKITKRGQNVTFRCDPISEHNRLYWYRQTLGQGPEFLTYFQNEAQLEKSRLLSDRFSAERPKGSFSTLEIQRTEQGDSAMYLCASSSSNGQGGHGYTFGSGTRLTVV.